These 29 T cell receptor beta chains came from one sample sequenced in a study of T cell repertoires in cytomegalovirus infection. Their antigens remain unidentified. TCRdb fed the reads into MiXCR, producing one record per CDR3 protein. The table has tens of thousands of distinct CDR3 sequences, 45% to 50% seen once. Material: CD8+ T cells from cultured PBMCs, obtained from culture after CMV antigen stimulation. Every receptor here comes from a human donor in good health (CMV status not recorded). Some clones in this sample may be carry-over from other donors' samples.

CDR3 sequence reads: CASSRGRNYGYTF. The DNA of the CDR3 is TGTGCCAGTAGCCGGGGACGTAACTATGGCTACACCTTC. The chain employs TRBV19 and TRBJ1-2; TRBD1 is a possible D gene (5 bases). Germline V lookup: CDR1 LNHDA, CDR2 SQIVND (reference sequence). V shed 6 bases and J shed 1 base, with 9 bases lying between them. CDR3 length: 13 amino acids.

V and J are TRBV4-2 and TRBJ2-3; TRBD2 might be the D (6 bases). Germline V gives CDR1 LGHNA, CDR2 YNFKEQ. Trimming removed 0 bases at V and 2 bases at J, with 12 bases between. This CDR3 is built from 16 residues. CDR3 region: CASSQDGGTYTDTQYF. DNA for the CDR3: TGTGCCAGCAGCCAAGATGGGGGGACCTACACAGATACGCAGTATTTT.

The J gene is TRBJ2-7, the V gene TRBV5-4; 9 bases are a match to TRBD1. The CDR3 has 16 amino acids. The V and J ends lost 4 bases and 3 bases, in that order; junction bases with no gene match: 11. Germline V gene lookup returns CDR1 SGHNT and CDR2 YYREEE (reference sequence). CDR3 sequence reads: CASSAAGTGKFYEQYF. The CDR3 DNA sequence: TGTGCCAGCAGCGCAGCCGGGACAGGGAAATTCTACGAGCAGTACTTC.

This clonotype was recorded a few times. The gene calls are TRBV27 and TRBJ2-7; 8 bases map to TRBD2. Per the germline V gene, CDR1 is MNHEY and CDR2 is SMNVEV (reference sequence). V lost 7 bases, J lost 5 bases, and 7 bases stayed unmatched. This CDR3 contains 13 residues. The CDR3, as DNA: TGTGCCAGCACCCGGGGGGGGAGCCACGAGCAGTACTTC. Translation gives CASTRGGSHEQYF.

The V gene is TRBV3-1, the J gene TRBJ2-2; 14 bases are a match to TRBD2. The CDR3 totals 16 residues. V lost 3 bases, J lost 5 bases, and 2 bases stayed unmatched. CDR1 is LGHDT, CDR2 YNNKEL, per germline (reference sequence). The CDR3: CASSQGTSGSTGELFF. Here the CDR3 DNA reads TGTGCCAGCAGCCAGGGGACTAGCGGGAGTACCGGGGAGCTGTTTTTT.

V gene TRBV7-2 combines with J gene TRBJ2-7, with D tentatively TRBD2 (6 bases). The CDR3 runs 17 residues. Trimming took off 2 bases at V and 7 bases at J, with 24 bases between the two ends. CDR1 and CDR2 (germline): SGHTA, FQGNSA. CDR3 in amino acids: CASSLTTGAHPYNEQYF. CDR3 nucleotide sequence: TGTGCCAGCAGCTTAACGACGGGAGCCCATCCCTACAATGAGCAGTACTTC.

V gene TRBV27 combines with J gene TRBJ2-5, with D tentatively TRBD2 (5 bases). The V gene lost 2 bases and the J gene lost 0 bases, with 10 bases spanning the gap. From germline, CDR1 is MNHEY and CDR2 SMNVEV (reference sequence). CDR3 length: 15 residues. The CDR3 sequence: CASSLLNGDQETQYF. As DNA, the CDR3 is TGTGCCAGCAGTTTACTCAACGGGGACCAAGAGACCCAGTACTTC.

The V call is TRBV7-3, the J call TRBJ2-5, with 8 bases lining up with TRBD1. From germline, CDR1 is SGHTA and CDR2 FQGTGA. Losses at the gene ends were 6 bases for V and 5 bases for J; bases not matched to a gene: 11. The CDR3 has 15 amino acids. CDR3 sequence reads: CASSNQGALSETQYF. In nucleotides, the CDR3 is TGTGCCAGCAGTAATCAGGGGGCGCTTTCGGAGACCCAGTACTTC.

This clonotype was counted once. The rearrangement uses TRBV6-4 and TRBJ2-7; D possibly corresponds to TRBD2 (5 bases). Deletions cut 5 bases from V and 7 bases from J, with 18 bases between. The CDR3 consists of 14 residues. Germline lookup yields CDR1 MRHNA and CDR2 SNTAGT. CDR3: CASSLEDGAQEQYF. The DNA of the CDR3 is TGTGCCAGCAGTTTGGAGGACGGAGCCCAGGAGCAGTACTTC.

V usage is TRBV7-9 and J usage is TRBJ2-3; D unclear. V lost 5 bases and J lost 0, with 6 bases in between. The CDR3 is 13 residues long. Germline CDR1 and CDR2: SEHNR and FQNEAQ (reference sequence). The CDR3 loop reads CASSLDSTDTQYF. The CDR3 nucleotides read TGTGCCAGCAGCCTGGACAGCACAGATACGCAGTATTTT.

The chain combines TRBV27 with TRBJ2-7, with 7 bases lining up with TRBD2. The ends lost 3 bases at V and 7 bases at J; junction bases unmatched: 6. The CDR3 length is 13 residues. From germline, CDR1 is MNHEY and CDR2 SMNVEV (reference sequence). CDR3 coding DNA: TGTGCCAGCAGTTTTGGCATGGGAGGGGAGCAGTACTTC. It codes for CASSFGMGGEQYF.

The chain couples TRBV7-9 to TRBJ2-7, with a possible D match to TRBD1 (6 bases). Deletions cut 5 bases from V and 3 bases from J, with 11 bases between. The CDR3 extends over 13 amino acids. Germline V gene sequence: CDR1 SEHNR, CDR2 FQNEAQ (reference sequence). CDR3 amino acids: CASSPGTLYEQYF. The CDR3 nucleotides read TGTGCCAGCAGCCCGGGGACACTCTACGAGCAGTACTTC.

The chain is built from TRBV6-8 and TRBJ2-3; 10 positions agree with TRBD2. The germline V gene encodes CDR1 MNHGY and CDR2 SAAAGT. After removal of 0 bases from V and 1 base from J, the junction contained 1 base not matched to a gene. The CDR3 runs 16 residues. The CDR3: CASSYSLAGGTDTQYF. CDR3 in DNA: TGTGCCAGCAGTTACTCGCTAGCGGGAGGCACAGATACGCAGTATTTT.

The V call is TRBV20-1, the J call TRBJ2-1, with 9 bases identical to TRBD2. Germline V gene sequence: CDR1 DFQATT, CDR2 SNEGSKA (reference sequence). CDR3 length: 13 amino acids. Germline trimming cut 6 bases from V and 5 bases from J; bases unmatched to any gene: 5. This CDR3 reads CSAKTSGHNEQFF. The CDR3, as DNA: TGCAGTGCGAAGACTAGCGGACACAATGAGCAGTTCTTC.

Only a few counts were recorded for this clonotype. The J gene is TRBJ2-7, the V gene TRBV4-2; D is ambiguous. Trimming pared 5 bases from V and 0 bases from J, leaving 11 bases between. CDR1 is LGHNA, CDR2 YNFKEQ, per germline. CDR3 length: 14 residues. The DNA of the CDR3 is TGTGCCAGCAGCGATCCCACAGTCTCCTACGAGCAGTACTTC. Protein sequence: CASSDPTVSYEQYF.

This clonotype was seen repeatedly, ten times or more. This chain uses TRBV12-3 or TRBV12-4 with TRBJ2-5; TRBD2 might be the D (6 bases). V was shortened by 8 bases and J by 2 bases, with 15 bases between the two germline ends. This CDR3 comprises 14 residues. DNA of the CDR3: TGTGCCAGCTCAACTGGGGGGAGGCAAGAGACCCAGTACTTC. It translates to CASSTGGRQETQYF.

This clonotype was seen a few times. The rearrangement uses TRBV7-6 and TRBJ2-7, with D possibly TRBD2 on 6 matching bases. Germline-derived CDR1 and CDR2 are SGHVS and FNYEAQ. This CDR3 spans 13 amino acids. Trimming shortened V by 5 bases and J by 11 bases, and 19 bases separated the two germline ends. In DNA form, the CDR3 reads TGTGCCAGCAGCCCCTCGGGACTTCATACGGAGTACTTC. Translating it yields CASSPSGLHTEYF.

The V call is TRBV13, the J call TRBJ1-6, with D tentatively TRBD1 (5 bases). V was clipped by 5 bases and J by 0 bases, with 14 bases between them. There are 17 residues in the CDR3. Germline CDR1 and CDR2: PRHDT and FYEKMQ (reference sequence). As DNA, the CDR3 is TGTGCCAGCAGCGCCAGGCGGGGGAGCTCCTATAATTCACCCCTCCACTTT. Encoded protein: CASSARRGSSYNSPLHF.

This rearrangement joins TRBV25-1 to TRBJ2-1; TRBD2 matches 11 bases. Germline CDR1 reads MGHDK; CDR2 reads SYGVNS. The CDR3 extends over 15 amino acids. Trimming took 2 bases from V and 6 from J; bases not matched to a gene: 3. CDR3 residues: CASSEGTSGVNEQFF. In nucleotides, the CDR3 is TGTGCCAGCAGTGAAGGGACTAGCGGAGTCAATGAGCAGTTCTTC.

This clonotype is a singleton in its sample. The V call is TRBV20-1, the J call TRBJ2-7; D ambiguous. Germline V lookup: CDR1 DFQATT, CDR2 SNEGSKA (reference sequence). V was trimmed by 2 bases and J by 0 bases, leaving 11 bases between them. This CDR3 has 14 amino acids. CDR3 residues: CSARPPENSYEQYF. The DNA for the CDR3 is TGCAGTGCTAGACCTCCTGAGAACTCCTACGAGCAGTACTTC.

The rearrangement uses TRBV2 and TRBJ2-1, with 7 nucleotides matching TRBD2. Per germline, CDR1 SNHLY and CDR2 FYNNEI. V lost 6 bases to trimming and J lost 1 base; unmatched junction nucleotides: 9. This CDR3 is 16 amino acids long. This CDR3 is CASSVLTSASYNEQFF. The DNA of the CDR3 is TGTGCCAGCAGCGTCCTTACTAGCGCGTCCTACAATGAGCAGTTCTTC.

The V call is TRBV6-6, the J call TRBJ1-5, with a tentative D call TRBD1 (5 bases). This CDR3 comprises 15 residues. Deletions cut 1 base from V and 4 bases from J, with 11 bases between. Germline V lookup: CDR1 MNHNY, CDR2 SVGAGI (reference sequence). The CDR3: CASSYLTGENQPQHF. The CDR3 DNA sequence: TGTGCCAGCAGTTACTTGACGGGGGAAAATCAGCCCCAGCATTTT.

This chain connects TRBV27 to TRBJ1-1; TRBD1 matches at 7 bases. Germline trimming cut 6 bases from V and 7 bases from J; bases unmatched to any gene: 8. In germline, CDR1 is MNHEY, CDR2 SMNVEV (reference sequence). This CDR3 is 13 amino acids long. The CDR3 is CASRPGQLNEAFF. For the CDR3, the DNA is TGTGCCAGCAGGCCGGGACAGCTGAATGAAGCTTTCTTT.

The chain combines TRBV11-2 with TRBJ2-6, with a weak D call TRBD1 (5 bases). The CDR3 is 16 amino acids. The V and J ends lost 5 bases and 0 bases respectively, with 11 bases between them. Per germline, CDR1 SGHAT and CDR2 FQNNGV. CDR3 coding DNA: TGTGCCAGCAGCAGACAGCATCTCTCTGGGGCCAACGTCCTGACTTTC. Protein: CASSRQHLSGANVLTF.

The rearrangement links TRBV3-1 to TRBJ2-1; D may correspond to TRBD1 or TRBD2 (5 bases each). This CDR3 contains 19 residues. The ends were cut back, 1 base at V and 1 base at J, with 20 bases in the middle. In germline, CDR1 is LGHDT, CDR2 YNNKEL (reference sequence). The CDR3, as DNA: TGTGCCAGCAGCCAAGCGAGGGGACCCCTGCCCCCTTCCTACAATGAGCAGTTCTTC. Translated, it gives CASSQARGPLPPSYNEQFF.

The CDR3 is CASSEKETVTEAFF. The CDR3 nucleotides read TGTGCCAGCAGTGAGAAGGAAACGGTCACTGAAGCTTTCTTT. The chain links TRBV25-1 to TRBJ1-1; no clear D. The length of the CDR3 is 14 residues. Trimming cost V 3 bases and J 4 bases, with 12 bases left between them. Germline loops: CDR1 MGHDK, CDR2 SYGVNS. Using reference TRBV25-1 and TRBJ1-1 for the parts outside the CDR3, the full variable domain is EADIYQTPRYLVIGTGKKITLECSQTMGHDKMYWYQQDPGMELHLIHYSYGVNSTEKGDLSSESTVSRIRTEHFPLTLESARPSHTSQYLCASSEKETVTEAFFGQGTRLTVV.

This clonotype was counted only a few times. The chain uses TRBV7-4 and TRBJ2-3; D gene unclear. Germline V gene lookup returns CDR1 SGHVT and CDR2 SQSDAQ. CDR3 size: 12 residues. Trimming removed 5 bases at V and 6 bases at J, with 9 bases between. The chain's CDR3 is CASSQSGDTQYF. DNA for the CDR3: TGTGCCAGCAGCCAAAGTGGGGATACGCAGTATTTT.

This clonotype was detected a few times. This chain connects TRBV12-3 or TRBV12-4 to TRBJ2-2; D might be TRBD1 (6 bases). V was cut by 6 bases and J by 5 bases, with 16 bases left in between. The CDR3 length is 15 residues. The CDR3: CASRLRGGLTGELFF. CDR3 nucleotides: TGTGCCAGCAGACTGAGAGGGGGTTTAACCGGGGAGCTGTTTTTT.

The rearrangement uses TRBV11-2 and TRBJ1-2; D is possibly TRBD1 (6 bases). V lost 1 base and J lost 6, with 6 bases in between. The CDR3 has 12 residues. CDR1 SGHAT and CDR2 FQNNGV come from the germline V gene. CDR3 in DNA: TGTGCCAGCAGCTTAGGACAGGATGGCTACACCTTC. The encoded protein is CASSLGQDGYTF.